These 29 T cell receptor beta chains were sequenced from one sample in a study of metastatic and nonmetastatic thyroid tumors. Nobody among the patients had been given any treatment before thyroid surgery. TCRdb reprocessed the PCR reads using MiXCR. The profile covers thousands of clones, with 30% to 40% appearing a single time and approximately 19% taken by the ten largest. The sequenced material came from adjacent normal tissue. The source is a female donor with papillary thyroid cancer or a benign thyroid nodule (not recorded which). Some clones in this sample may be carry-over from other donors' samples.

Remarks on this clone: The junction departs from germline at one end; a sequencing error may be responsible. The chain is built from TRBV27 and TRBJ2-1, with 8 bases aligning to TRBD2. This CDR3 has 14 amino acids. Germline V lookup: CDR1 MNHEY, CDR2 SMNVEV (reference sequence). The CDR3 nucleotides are TGTGCCAGCAGCACTAGCGGATGCTACAATGAGCAGTTATTC. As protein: CASSTSGCYNEQLF.

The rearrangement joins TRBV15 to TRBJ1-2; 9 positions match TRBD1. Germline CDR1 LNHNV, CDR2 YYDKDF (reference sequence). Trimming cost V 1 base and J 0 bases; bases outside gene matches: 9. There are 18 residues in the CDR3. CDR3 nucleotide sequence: TGTGCCACCAGCAGAGGCCGGACAGGGGACCTCCCTAACTATGGCTACACCTTC. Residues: CATSRGRTGDLPNYGYTF.

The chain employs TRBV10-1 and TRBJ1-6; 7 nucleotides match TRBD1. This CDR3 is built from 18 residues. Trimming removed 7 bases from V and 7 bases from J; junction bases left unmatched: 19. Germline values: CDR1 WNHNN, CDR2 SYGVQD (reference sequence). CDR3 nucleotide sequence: TGCGCCAGCATTAAACGGGACAGTAACAAGGGGGGCAATTCACCCCTCCACTTT. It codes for CASIKRDSNKGGNSPLHF.

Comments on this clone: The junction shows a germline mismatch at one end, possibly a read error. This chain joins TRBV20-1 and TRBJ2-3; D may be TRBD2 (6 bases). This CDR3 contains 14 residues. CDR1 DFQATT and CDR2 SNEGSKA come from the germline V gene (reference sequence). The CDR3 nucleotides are TGCAGTGCCGGGTGGGTAGCGGCTTCAGATTCGCACTATTTT. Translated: CSAGWVAASDSHYF.

CDR3 nucleotides: TGTGCCAGCAGTATGGGACACCTAGAAGAGACCCAGTACTTC. It codes for CASSMGHLEETQYF. The rearrangement uses TRBV28 and TRBJ2-5; TRBD1 might be the D (6 bases). The V end was cut by 5 bases, the J end by 3 bases, with 13 bases between. The germline V gene has CDR1 MDHEN and CDR2 SYDVKM. This CDR3 spans 14 amino acids.

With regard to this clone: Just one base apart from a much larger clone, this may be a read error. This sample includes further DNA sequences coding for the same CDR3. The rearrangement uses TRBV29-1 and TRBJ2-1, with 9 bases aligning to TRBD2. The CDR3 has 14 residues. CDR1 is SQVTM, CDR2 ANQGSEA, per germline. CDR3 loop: CSVDASGMYNEQFF. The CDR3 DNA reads TGCAGCGTTGACGCTAGCGGGATGTACAATGAGCAGTTCTTT.

The DNA of the CDR3 is TGTGCCAGCAGCCCACGACTGAGCGGGAGTTTGGGAGATACGCAGTATTTT. Amino acids: CASSPRLSGSLGDTQYF. The J gene is TRBJ2-3, the V gene TRBV11-1; TRBD2 matches 8 bases. The CDR3 length is 17 residues. The trim removed 5 bases at V and 5 bases at J, leaving 15 bases unmatched. CDR1 is SGHAT, CDR2 FQDESV, per germline (reference sequence).

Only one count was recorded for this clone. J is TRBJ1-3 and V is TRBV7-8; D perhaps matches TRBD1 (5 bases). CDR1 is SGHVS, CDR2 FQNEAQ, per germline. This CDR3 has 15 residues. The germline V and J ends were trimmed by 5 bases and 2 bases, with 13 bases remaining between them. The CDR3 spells CASSPVQGTGNTIYF. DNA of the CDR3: TGTGCCAGCAGCCCCGTCCAGGGAACTGGAAACACCATATATTTT.

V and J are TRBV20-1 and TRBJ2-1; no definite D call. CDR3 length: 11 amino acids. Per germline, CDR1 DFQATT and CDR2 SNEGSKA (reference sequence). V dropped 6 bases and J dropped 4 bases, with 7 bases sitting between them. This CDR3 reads CSAKNYNEQFF. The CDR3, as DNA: TGCAGTGCCAAAAATTACAATGAGCAGTTCTTC.

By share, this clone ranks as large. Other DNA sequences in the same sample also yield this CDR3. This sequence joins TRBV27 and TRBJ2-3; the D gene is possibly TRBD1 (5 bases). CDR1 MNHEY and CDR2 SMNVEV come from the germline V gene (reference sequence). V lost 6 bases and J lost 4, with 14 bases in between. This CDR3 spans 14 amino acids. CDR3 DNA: TGTGCCAGCAGAGAAGGGGCGCCCCCAGATACGCAGTATTTT. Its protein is CASREGAPPDTQYF.

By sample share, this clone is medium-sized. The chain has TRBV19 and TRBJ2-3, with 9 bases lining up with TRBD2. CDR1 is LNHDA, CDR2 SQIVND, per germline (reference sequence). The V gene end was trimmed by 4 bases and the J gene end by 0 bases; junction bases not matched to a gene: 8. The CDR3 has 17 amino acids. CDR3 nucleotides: TGTGCCAGTAGTAAACTAGCGGGCCCCCTTAGCACAGATACGCAGTATTTT. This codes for CASSKLAGPLSTDTQYF.

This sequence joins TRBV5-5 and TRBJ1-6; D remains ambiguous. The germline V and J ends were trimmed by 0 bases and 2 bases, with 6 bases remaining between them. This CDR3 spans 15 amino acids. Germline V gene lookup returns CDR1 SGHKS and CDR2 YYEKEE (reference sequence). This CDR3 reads CASSLEVTYNSPLHF. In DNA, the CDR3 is TGTGCCAGCAGCTTGGAGGTTACCTATAATTCACCCCTCCACTTT.

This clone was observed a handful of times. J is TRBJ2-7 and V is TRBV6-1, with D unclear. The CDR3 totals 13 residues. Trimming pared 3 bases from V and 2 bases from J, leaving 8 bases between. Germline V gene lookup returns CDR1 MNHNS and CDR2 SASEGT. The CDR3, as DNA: TGTGCCAGCAGTGAGGCAGTGCCCTACGAGCAGTACTTC. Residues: CASSEAVPYEQYF.

CDR3 sequence (DNA): TGTGCCAGCAGCTCGGTACTAGCGGGAGGTAATGAGCAGTTCTTC. Translation: CASSSVLAGGNEQFF. V usage is TRBV11-2 and J usage is TRBJ2-1, with 12 bases fitting TRBD2. The germline V gene encodes CDR1 SGHAT and CDR2 FQNNGV. Trimming cost V 4 bases and J 7 bases; bases outside gene matches: 5. The CDR3 consists of 15 residues.

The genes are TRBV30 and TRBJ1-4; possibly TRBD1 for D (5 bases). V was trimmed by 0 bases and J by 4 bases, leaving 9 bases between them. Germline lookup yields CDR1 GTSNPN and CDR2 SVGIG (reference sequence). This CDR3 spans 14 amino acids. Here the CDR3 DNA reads TGTGCCTGGAGTGTGGGGACTCATAATGAAAAACTGTTTTTT. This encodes CAWSVGTHNEKLFF.

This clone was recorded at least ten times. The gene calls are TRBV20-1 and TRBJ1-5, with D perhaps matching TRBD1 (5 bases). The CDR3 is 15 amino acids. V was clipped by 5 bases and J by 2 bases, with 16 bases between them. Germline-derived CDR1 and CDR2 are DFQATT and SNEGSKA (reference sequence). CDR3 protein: CSAVGEGGGNQPQHF. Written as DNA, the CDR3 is TGCAGTGCTGTGGGGGAGGGTGGGGGCAATCAGCCCCAGCATTTT.

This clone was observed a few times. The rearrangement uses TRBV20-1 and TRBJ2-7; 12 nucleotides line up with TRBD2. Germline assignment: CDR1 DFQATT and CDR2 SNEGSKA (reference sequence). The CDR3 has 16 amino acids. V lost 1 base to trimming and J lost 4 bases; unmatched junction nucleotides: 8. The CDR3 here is CSARVWTSGKGYEQYF. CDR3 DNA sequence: TGCAGTGCTAGAGTCTGGACTAGCGGGAAAGGGTACGAGCAGTACTTC.

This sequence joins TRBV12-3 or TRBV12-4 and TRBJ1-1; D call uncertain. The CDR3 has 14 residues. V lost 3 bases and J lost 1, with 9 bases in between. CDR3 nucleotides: TGTGCCAGCAGTTTGGTGGTCACGAACACTGAAGCTTTCTTT. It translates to CASSLVVTNTEAFF.

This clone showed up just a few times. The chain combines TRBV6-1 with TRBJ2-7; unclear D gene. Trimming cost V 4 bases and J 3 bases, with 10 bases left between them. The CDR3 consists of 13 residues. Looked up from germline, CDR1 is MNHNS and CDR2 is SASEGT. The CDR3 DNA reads TGTGCCAGCAGTGCGGGTTTGGGCTACGAGCAGTACTTC. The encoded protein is CASSAGLGYEQYF.

CDR3 sequence (DNA): TGTGCCACGACAGTGAACGTTCACTATGGCTACACCTTC. Translating gives CATTVNVHYGYTF. This chain links TRBV2 with TRBJ1-2; perhaps TRBD1 as D (5 bases). The ends were cut back, 10 bases at V and 3 bases at J, with 15 bases in the middle. CDR1 and CDR2 from the germline V gene are SNHLY and FYNNEI. The CDR3 sequence is 13 residues long.

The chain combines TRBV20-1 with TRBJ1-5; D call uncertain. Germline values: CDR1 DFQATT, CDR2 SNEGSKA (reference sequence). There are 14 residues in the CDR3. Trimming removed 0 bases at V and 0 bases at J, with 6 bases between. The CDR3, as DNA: TGCAGTGCTAGAGACCTGCTTAGCAATCAGCCCCAGCATTTT. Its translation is CSARDLLSNQPQHF.

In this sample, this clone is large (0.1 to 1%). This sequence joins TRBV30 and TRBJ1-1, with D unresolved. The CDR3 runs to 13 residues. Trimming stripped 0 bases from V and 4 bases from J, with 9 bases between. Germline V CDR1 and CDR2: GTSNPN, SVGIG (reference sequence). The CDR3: CAWSVLLGTEAFF. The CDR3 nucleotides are TGTGCCTGGAGTGTATTGCTTGGCACTGAAGCTTTCTTT. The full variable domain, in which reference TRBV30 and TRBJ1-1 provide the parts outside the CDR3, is SQTIHQWPATLVQPVGSPLSLECTVEGTSNPNLYWYRQAAGRGLQLLFYSVGIGQISSEVPQNLSASRPQDRQFILSSKKLLLSDSGFYLCAWSVLLGTEAFFGQGTRLTVV.

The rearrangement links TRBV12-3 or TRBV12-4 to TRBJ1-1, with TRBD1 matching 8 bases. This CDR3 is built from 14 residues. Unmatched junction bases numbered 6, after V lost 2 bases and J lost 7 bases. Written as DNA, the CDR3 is TGTGCCAGCAGTTTACGGACAGGGACTATTGAAGCTTTCTTT. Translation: CASSLRTGTIEAFF.

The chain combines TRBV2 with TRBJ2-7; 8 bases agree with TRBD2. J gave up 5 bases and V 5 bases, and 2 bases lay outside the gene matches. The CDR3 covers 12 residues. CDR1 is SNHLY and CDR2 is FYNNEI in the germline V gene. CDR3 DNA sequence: TGTGCCAGCAGTCGGGGGGGCCACGAGCAGTACTTC. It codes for CASSRGGHEQYF.

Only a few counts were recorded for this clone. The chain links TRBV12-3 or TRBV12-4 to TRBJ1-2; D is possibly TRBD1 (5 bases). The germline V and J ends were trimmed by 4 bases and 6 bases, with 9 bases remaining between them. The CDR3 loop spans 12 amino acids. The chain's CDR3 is CASSSGSDGYTF. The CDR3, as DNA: TGTGCCAGCAGTTCAGGGAGCGATGGCTACACCTTC.

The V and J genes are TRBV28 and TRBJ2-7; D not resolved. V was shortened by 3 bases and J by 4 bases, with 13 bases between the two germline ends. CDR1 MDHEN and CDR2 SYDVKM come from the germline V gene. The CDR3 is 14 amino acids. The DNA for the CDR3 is TGTGCCAGCAGTTTGTGGACGGTGGATTACGAGCAGTACTTC. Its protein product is CASSLWTVDYEQYF.

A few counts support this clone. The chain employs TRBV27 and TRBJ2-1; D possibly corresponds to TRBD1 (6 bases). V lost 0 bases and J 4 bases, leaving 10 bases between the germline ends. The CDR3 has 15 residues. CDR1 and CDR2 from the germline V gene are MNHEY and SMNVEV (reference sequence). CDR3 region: CASSLSRDTYNEQFF. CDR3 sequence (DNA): TGTGCCAGCAGTTTATCCCGGGACACTTACAATGAGCAGTTCTTC.

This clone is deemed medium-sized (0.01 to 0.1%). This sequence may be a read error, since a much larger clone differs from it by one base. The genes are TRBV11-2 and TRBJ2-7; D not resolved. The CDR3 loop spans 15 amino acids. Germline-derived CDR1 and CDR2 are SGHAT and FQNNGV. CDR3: CAGSLGWEISYEQYF. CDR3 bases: TGTGCCGGCAGCTTAGGATGGGAAATCTCCTACGAGCAGTACTTC.

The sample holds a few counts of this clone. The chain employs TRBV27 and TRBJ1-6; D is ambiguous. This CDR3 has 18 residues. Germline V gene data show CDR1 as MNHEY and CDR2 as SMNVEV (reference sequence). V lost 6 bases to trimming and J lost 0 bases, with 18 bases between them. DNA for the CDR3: TGTGCCAGCAGACCCTCAGAGAGCTTCTCCTCCTATAATTCACCCCTCCACTTT. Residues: CASRPSESFSSYNSPLHF.